This T cell receptor beta chain was found in a study of blood T cell repertoires in COVID-19 (dated by TCRdb to the early 2020s). Background on the whole study: Collaborator samples came from the United States, Italy and Spain and covered acute and convalescent phases of COVID-19. The prospective study material was composed of cDNA or gDNA derived from T cells, B-cell-depleted T cells, or PBMCs. Deeply sampled blood TCRbeta repertoires from subjects exposed to, actively infected with, or recovered from COVID-19 were included in the dataset. The repertoires were released in a freely available public database intended as a resource for research on the immune response to SARS-CoV-2. The samples were drawn from two sources: the first 160 participants of the ongoing ImmuneRACE study, and 1,000 to 1,500 subjects contributed by 6 global collaborators. Nearly every sample came with metadata listing a de-identified subject ID, COVID-19 status, age in years and sex. Where available, HLA class I and class II types were taken from metadata supplied by the sample provider and were not determined by assay-based typing.

CDR1 and CDR2 are read off the germline V gene as KGHDR and SFDVKD. The V and J ends are trimmed by 6 bases and 1 base, leaving 8 bases between them. Its CDR3 holds 14 amino acids, cysteine through phenylalanine. This entry keeps only the CDR3 DNA: 42 bases, framed from base 1. The research as a whole found: The quantity of clinical and demographic metadata differed by source and by participant and was supplied without curation.

With respect to this clone: The specificity of this receptor is unknown. Base qualities are not recorded, but no much larger clone differs from it by a single base.

TCRbeta CDR3 regions were amplified from genomic DNA by means of the immunoSEQ Assay, a bias-controlled multiplex PCR. The original methods were these. The number of nucleated cells in each sample was estimated from the amplification of reference gene primers within the assay. Sequence reads were collapsed and filtered to measure the absolute abundance of every unique TCRbeta CDR3 rearrangement. For each sample, productive Simpson clonality was calculated as the square root of Simpson's diversity index across productive rearrangements. Sourced from immuneACCESS, this table was stored by TCRdb with only in-frame sequences that have V and J called. A share of the clones is absent; for the studies checked, an unresolved V gene accounts for under half, and the remainder has no known explanation. D and trimming come from the DNA, and the V and J calls and clone size come from that table. The sample table holds 65,000 to 85,000 clones, of which roughly nine tenths were seen once. Roughly 2.8% of the sample belongs to the ten largest clones.

The collaborating institutions used their own protocols to collect whole blood in K2EDTA tubes. For TCRbeta analysis, collaborators shipped samples in one of three forms: frozen whole blood, isolated PBMCs, or DNA extracted from either of those sample types. The source of this sequence is a man aged 50 or older with acute or convalescent COVID-19. The chain employs TRBV24-1 and TRBJ2-2, with TRBD2 as a weak D call on 5 bases. Sequencing input: peripheral blood. The CDR3 amino acid sequence is: CATSRAGNTGELFF. The bases are TGTGCCACCAGTCGCGCGGGGAACACCGGGGAGCTGTTTTTT.